These T cell receptor beta chains were read from a single sample in a study of blood T cell repertoires in COVID-19. Only in-frame clones appear in the TCRdb table, and some are missing; sequencing was by immunoSEQ multiplex PCR. In the table there are roughly 370,000 clones, 80% to 90% of which are singletons. The sequenced sample consisted of PBMCs or T cells enriched from blood (not recorded which). All receptors derive from a woman aged 50 to 60 who had recovered from COVID-19. The CDR3 runs from the conserved cysteine through the conserved F or W.

CDR3 protein	J gene	V gene
CASSLSGGVYGYTF	TRBJ1-2	TRBV27
CASSEGTGGRGTQYF	TRBJ2-5	TRBV5-1
CASRRKGGAITGELFF	TRBJ2-2	TRBV5-6
CASSEGGVDGYTF	TRBJ1-2	TRBV2
CASSSPSLARTDTQYF	TRBJ2-3	TRBV7-2
CASSRAGGLRETQYF	TRBJ2-5	TRBV6-2/TRBV6-3
CASTRAGVDYGYTF	TRBJ1-2	TRBV19
CASSERSSGNTIYF	TRBJ1-3	TRBV2
CAISESKVQGNTEAFF	TRBJ1-1	TRBV10-3
CASSSRRDQPQHF	TRBJ1-5	TRBV2
CASSTGSAGNTIYF	TRBJ1-3	TRBV6-5
CASSLAGDSPYTF	TRBJ1-2	TRBV7-6
CASSVGPSTTSDTQYF	TRBJ2-3	TRBV9
CASSYGQSYNEQFF	TRBJ2-1	TRBV19
CASSLTDTNYGYTF	TRBJ1-2	TRBV5-1
CASSTAQGLKEKLFF	TRBJ1-4	TRBV18
CASSRGGVGNQPQHF	TRBJ1-5	TRBV6-5
CASSTDRYSNQPQHF	TRBJ1-5	TRBV28
CASSSLGTSVYEQYF	TRBJ2-7	TRBV28
CASSLQGYEQYF	TRBJ2-7	TRBV5-6
CASSPPAGQVTEAFF	TRBJ1-1	TRBV7-9
CASSFLDNYEQYF	TRBJ2-7	TRBV28
CASSQLNPGSTEKLFF	TRBJ1-4	TRBV3-1/TRBV3-2
CASSPLGTGYNYGYTF	TRBJ1-2	TRBV18
CASSMRTGARVPYGYTF	TRBJ1-2	TRBV19
CASSRGDRDGYTF	TRBJ1-2	TRBV9
CASSPGDRYGYTF	TRBJ1-2	TRBV18
CASSYGPHGWSSYEQYF	TRBJ2-7	TRBV6-2/TRBV6-3
CASSPEQGMNTEAFF	TRBJ1-1	TRBV4-2
CASTYTDNTGELFF	TRBJ2-2	TRBV27
CATSKGAYQETQYF	TRBJ2-5	TRBV15
CAISPGGHSGNTIYF	TRBJ1-3	TRBV10-3
CASLPSDRFNSPLHF	TRBJ1-6	TRBV2
CASTLPSGTTGTQYF	TRBJ2-3	TRBV28
CASSLDSATGNTIYF	TRBJ1-3	TRBV7-2
CASAAGGHQPQHF	TRBJ1-5	TRBV12-3/TRBV12-4
CASSSLRGARNTGELFF	TRBJ2-2	TRBV11-2
CASSLGGGGETQYF	TRBJ2-5	TRBV7-2
CAWSVSGAEGYTF	TRBJ1-2	TRBV30
CASRRGTGMIAFF	TRBJ1-1	TRBV10-1
CASSAGLTHDNEQFF	TRBJ2-1	TRBV5-1
CASSPGGGRATEAFF	TRBJ1-1	TRBV28
CASSLPSGGISTDTQYF	TRBJ2-3	TRBV5-1
CASSNGGKQGTDTQYF	TRBJ2-3	TRBV19
CASSPTRDSGITDTQYF	TRBJ2-3	TRBV7-8